The 8 T cell receptor beta chains below come from one sample, sequenced in a study of CD8+ T cells in alopecia areata. Sequencing templates came from extracted RNA that was reverse transcribed into cDNA. Using immunoSEQ multiplex PCR, the repertoire was profiled, and TCRdb retains in-frame clones only, with some absent. The table has 65,000 to 95,000 clones, 45% to 60% seen once; the top ten hold around 5%. Material: NKG2D-high CD8+ T cells sorted from blood. The receptors come from a human donor with alopecia areata.

The chain is built from TRBV7-8 and TRBJ2-7; TRBD1 aligns across 7 bases. CDR1 and CDR2 from the germline V gene are SGHVS and FQNEAQ. The CDR3 runs 15 residues. With 5 bases clipped from V and 2 bases from J, the junction kept 9 bases outside the gene matches. CDR3 region: CASSPKAGTAYEQYF. The CDR3 DNA reads as TGTGCCAGCAGCCCGAAGGCCGGGACAGCCTACGAGCAGTACTTC.

The V and J genes are TRBV7-8 and TRBJ1-1; 9 bases match TRBD1. This CDR3 has 14 amino acids. V trimming: 5 bases; J trimming: 3 bases; junction bases outside the gene matches: 4. Germline V gene data show CDR1 as SGHVS and CDR2 as FQNEAQ. The CDR3 reads CASSGQGKDTEAFF. CDR3 bases: TGTGCCAGCAGCGGACAGGGGAAGGACACTGAAGCTTTCTTT.

The chain carries TRBV15 and TRBJ1-2; D unresolved. V shed 7 bases and J shed 3 bases, with 12 bases lying between them. The CDR3 contains 13 residues. Germline assignment: CDR1 LNHNV and CDR2 YYDKDF (reference sequence). The CDR3 loop is CATTAGSDYGYTF. The CDR3 coding sequence is TGTGCCACCACAGCCGGGTCAGACTATGGCTACACCTTC.

The V call is TRBV9, the J call TRBJ2-7; D unresolved. The CDR3 has 11 amino acids. Looked up from germline, CDR1 is SGDLS and CDR2 is YYNGEE. Trimming shortened V by 0 bases and J by 7 bases, and 5 bases separated the two germline ends. CDR3 sequence reads: CASSVGEEQYF. The CDR3, as DNA: TGTGCCAGCAGCGTAGGAGAAGAGCAGTACTTC.

This clone has only a few counts. J is TRBJ2-7 and V is TRBV29-1; tentatively, D is TRBD2 (6 bases). The CDR3 is 14 amino acids. Trimming shortened V by 0 bases and J by 3 bases, and 12 bases separated the two germline ends. CDR1 and CDR2 from the germline V gene are SQVTM and ANQGSEA. This chain's CDR3 is CSVEDRGSHYEQYF. The CDR3 coding sequence is TGCAGCGTTGAAGATCGGGGGTCCCACTACGAGCAGTACTTC.

The rearrangement joins TRBV4-1 to TRBJ2-1, with 14 bases identical to TRBD2. V lost 3 bases and J lost 8; bases outside the gene matches: 3. The CDR3 covers 15 residues. Germline loops: CDR1 MGHRA, CDR2 YSYEKL. CDR3 nucleotides: TGCGCCAGCAGCCAGACTAGCGGGGGGGAAGATGAGCAGTTCTTC. Translating gives CASSQTSGGEDEQFF.

The V and J genes are TRBV5-1 and TRBJ2-7; D tentatively reads TRBD1 or TRBD2 (5 bases each). The ends were cut back, 4 bases at V and 4 bases at J, with 15 bases in the middle. From germline, CDR1 is SGHRS and CDR2 YFSETQ. This CDR3 region has 14 residues. The chain's CDR3 is CASSLLTWGYEQYF. The DNA for the CDR3 is TGCGCCAGCAGCCTTCTGACCTGGGGGTACGAGCAGTACTTC.

The CDR3 region has the DNA TGTGCCACCACTAACTGGGGCACAGATACGCAGTATTTT. Its translation is CATTNWGTDTQYF. The chain recombines TRBV28 with TRBJ2-3; D uncertain. Germline CDR1 and CDR2: MDHEN and SYDVKM. The CDR3 has 13 amino acids. Trimming took 10 bases from V and 1 from J, leaving 12 bases between them.